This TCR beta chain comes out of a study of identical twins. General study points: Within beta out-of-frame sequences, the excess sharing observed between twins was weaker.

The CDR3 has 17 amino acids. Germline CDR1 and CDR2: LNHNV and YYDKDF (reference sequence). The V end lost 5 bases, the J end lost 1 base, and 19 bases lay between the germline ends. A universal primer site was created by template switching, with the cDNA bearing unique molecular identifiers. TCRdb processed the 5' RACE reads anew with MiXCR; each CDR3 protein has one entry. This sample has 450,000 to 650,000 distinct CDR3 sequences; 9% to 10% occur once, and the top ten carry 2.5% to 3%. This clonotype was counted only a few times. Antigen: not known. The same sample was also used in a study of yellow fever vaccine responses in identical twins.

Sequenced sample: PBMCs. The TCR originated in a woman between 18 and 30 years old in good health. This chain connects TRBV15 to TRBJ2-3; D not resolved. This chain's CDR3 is CATSPTSGLSGTDTQYF. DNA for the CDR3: TGTGCCACCAGCCCGACATCGGGCCTGTCGGGCACAGATACGCAGTATTTT. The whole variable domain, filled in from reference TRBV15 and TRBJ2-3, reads DAMVIQNPRYQVTQFGKPVTLSCSQTLNHNVMYWYQQKSSQAPKLLFHYYDKDFNNEADTPDNFQSRRPNTSFCFLDIRSPGLGDTAMYLCATSPTSGLSGTDTQYFGPGTRLTVL.